This T cell receptor beta chain came from a study of human T cells and chemical hapten exposure. Specified time point: pre-sensitization, week 0. Treatment described: therapeutic diphenylcyclopropenone sensitization with weekly scalp DPC. This clonotype was picked up many times. Source study methods: Per-sample TCR counts ranged from roughly 20,000 to 700,000, median about 90,000. TCRdb fed the RACE reads into MiXCR, producing one record per CDR3 protein. TCRdb's processing, not the study's, gives the V and J calls here. The repertoire holds roughly 38,000 distinct CDR3 sequences, with 7.5% to 8% as singletons. The CDR3 runs 14 residues.

V and J are TRBV12-1 and TRBJ2-3; the D call in the table, TRBD1, was not verified against the DNA. TRBV12-1 is shown as a pseudogene. The clonotype was recovered from a woman between 50 and 59 years old with alopecia areata. Some clones in this sample may be carry-over from other donors' samples. Sequencing used whole blood, obtained in connection with sensitization to the hapten diphenylcyclopropenone (DPC). In DNA, the CDR3 is TGTGCCAGCAGCCCCCCGTGGAGCACAGATACGCAGTATTTT. Translation: CASSPPWSTDTQYF.